This TCR beta chain was recovered during a study of naive and memory T cell subsets. From germline, CDR1 is SGHAT and CDR2 FQNNGV. This CDR3 has 17 residues. With 2 bases clipped from V and 1 base from J, the junction kept 8 bases outside the gene matches. Findings of the study overall: Diversity fell and Gini index rose from naive through CM, EM, EMRA.

Comments on this clonotype: What it binds is unknown.

Two oligonucleotides, mixed equimolar, formed the beta constant-region primer covering TRBC1 and TRBC2. The cDNA 3' end received a ligated single-stranded oligonucleotide carrying the SP2 primer and a 12-nucleotide UMI. The ligated cDNA underwent four PCR rounds using SP2 and nested alpha and beta constant-region primers. TCRdb itself ran the UMI-ligation and nested PCR reads through MiXCR, one entry per CDR3 protein. The sample lists 140,000 to 150,000 distinct CDR3 sequences, over 15% seen once, with about 0.15% in the top ten. The clonotype comes from a human donor in good health. This chain joins TRBV11-2 and TRBJ2-7, with TRBD1 matching 10 bases. Specimen: naive CD4+ T cells from blood. CDR3 loop: CASSLRKAGQGSYEQYF. For the CDR3, the DNA is TGTGCCAGCAGCTTAAGAAAGGCGGGACAGGGGTCCTACGAGCAGTACTTC.